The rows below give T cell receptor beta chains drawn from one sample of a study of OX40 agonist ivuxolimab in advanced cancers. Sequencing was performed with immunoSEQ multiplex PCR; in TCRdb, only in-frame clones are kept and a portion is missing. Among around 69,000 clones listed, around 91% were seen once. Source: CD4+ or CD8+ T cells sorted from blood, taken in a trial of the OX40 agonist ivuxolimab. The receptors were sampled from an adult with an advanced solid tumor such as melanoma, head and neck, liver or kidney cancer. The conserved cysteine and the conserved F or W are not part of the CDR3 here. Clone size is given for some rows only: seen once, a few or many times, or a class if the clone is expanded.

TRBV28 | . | ASSGDRGENTEAF
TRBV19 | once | ASSLSGNTDTQY
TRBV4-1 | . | ASSQERHNEQF
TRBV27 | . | ASSVSQGASSYEQY
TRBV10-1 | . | ASLRPMTLQTNEKLF
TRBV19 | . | ASSFFSGSSYNEQF
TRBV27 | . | ASSPYSAGPQETQY
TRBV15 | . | ATSGTRTGSSYEQY
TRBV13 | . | ASSLVPYEQY
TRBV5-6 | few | ASSFPGRTYEQY
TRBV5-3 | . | ARSLTSRGYEQY
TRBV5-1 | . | ASKEWSVPTDTQY
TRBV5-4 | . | ASSFGGSPGELF
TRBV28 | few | ASRLDSTEAF
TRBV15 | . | ATSRDGSYEQY
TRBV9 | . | ASSVAAGGYNEQF
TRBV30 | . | AWIVEETGELF
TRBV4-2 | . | ASSQGGGIMNTEAF
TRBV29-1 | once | SVERQGDFNEQF
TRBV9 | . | ASSVGGKGYT
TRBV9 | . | ASSAIPGTFRNNEQF
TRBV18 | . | ASSLEGSPYGYT
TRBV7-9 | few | ASSFRRGVNEKLF
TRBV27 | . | ASSLSTAPPLETQY
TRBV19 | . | ASSLGTRGSGNTIY
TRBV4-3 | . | ASSLGVQGAYEQY
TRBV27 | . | ASSHSSYEQY
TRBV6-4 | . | ASRGGPEANYGYT
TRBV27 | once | ASSWTGGNEQF
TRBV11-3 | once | ASSLGSETQY
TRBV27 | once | ASSFGQAYEQY
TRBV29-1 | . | SVEFAGHGYNEQF
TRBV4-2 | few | ASSQEGGTGNEKLF
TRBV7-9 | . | ASSLGLAGETVADTQY
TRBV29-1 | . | SALSRDRGYEQY
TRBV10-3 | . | AISEPTGDPYEQY
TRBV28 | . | ASSPYPGQGVYYGYT
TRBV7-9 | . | ASSTPYRGQNTGELF
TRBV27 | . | ASSSRRGTYYEQY
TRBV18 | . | ASSPGNQPQH
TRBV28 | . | ASSSVLMSSYNEQF
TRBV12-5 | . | ASGQGWSSYNSPLH
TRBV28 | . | ASSFGGGSYLTEAF
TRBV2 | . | ASSSPSEGNTIY
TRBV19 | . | ATSGGYYEQY
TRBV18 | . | ASSPGAHGELF
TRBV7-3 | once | ASSFNGGSEQY
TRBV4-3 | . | ASSQMALPDTEAF
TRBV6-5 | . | ASSPTGNYGYT